The clone carrying this TCR beta chain was found many times. What it binds is unknown. The source of the sample is a study of post-analysis software for immune sequencing data. Each TCR beta cDNA library carried unique molecular identifiers. MiXCR was run by TCRdb on the PCR reads, yielding one entry per CDR3 protein. This table has about 770,000 distinct CDR3 sequences, more than 45% appearing once. Study-wide findings and caveats: Samples from one preparation batch, clustered by F measure, grouped strongly together. Controls had lower frequencies than patients of roughly five TRBV segments, which included TRBV5-6, TRBV5-1 and TRBV20-1.

This CDR3 comprises 15 residues. CDR1 is SEHNR, CDR2 FQNEAQ, per germline (reference sequence). With 10 bases clipped from V and 2 bases from J, the junction kept 10 bases outside the gene matches. The source of this sequence is a girl aged 10 to 17 with multiple sclerosis. The specimen was blood. The chain carries TRBV7-9 and TRBJ2-7, with 11 bases identical to TRBD2. CDR3 DNA sequence: TGTGCCATCGACCTGCCGACTAGCGGGGCCTACGAGCAGTACTTC. Translating gives CAIDLPTSGAYEQYF. Combining the CDR3 with reference TRBV7-9 and TRBJ2-7 gives the whole variable domain DTGVSQNPRHKITKRGQNVTFRCDPISEHNRLYWYRQTLGQGPEFLTYFQNEAQLEKSRLLSDRFSAERPKGSFSTLEIQRTEQGDSAMYLCAIDLPTSGAYEQYFGPGTRLTVT.